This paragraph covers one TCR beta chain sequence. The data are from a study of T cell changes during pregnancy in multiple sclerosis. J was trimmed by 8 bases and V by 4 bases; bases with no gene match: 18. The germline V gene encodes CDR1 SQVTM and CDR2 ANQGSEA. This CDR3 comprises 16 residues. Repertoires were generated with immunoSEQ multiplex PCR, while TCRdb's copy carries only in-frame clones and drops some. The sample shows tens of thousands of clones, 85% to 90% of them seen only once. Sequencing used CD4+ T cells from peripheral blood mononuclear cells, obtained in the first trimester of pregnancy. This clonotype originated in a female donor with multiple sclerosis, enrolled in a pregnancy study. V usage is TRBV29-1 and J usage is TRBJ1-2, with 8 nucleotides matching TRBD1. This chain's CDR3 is CSVVSPPLTGDRGYTF. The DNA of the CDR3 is TGCAGCGTTGTAAGCCCTCCCCTGACAGGGGATCGGGGCTACACCTTC.